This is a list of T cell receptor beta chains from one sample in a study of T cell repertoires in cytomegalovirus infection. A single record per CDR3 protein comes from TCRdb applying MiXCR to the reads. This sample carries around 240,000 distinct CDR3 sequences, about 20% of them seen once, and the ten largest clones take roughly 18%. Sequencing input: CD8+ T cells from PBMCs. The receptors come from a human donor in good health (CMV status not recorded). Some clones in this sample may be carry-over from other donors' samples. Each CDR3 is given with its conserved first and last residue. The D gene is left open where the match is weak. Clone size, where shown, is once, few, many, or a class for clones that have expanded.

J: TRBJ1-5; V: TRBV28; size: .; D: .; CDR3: CASSLPPGYQPQHF; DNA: TGTGCCAGCAGTTTACCACCAGGGTATCAGCCCCAGCATTTT
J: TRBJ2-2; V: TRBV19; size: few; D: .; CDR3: CASTSEVAAGELFF; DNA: TGTGCCAGTACGAGTGAGGTGGCTGCCGGGGAGCTGTTTTTT
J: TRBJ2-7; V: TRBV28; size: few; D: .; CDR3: CASSLPPGGSMNEQYF; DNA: TGTGCCAGCAGTTTACCCCCCGGGGGCAGTATGAACGAGCAGTACTTC
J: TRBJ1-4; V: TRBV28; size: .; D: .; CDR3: CASSPIATNEKLFF; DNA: TGTGCCAGCAGCCCCATTGCAACTAATGAAAAACTGTTTTTT
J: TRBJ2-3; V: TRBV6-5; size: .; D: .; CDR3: CASSNGGSAADTQYF; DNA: TGTGCCAGCAGTAATGGGGGCAGCGCCGCAGATACGCAGTATTTT
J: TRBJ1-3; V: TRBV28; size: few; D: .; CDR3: CASSFGSAGNTIYF; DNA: TGTGCCAGCAGTTTCGGGTCGGCCGGAAACACCATATATTTT
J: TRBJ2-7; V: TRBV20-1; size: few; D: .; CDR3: CSASPHDSYEQYF; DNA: TGCAGTGCTAGCCCCCATGACTCCTACGAGCAGTACTTC
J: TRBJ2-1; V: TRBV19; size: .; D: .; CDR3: CTSSMGISYNEQFF; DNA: TGTACCAGTAGTATGGGTATTTCTTACAATGAGCAGTTCTTC
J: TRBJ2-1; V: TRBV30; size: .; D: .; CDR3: CAWSVQVRFYNEQFF; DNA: TGTGCCTGGAGTGTACAAGTGCGGTTCTACAATGAGCAGTTCTTC
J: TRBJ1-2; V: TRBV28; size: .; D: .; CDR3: CASRPRRRANYGYTF; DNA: TGTGCCAGCAGGCCAAGGCGCAGAGCTAACTATGGCTACACCTTC
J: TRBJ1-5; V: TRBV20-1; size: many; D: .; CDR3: CSARDEGEGMGNQPQHF; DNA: TGCAGTGCCCGGGATGAGGGCGAAGGTATGGGCAATCAGCCCCAGCATTTT
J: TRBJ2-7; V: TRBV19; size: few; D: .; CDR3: CASITLAKQYF; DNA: TGTGCCAGTATAACCCTCGCGAAGCAGTACTTC
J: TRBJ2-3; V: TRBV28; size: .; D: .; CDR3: CASSGTLGRTDTQYF; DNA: TGTGCCAGCAGTGGGACCCTCGGACGCACAGATACGCAGTATTTT
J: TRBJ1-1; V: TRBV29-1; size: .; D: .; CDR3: CSVLDLDPPNAEAFF; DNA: TGCAGCGTCCTCGACCTTGATCCCCCAAACGCTGAAGCTTTCTTT
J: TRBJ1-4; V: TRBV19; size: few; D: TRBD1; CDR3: CASTPGTATNEKLFF; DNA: TGTGCCAGTACTCCCGGGACAGCAACTAATGAAAAACTGTTTTTT
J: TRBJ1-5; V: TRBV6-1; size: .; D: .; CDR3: CASSPLGDRYQPQHF; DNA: TGTGCCAGCAGCCCACTGGGGGACCGCTATCAGCCCCAGCATTTT
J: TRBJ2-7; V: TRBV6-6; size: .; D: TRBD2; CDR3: CASSPGLGQRGYEQYF; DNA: TGTGCCAGCAGTCCCGGTTTAGGGCAGCGGGGGTACGAGCAGTACTTC
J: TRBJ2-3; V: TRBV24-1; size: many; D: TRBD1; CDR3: CATSDFHRGLGDTQYF; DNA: TGTGCCACCAGTGATTTCCACAGGGGGCTCGGCGATACGCAGTATTTT
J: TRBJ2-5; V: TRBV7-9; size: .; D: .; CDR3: CASSLVGPEWETQYF; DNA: TGTGCCAGCAGCTTAGTAGGCCCAGAGTGGGAGACCCAGTACTTC
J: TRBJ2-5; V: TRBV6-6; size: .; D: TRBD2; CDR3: CASSPRTSGGAETQYF; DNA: TGTGCCAGCAGTCCTCGGACTAGCGGGGGGGCGGAGACCCAGTACTTC
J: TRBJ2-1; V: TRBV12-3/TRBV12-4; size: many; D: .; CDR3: CASAPWVAGDEQFF; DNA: TGTGCCAGCGCTCCCTGGGTTGCAGGGGATGAGCAGTTCTTC
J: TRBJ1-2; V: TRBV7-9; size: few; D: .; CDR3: CASSPDYGYTF; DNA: TGTGCCAGCAGCCCCGACTATGGCTACACCTTC
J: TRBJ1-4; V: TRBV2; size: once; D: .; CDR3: CASSGAVATNEKLFF; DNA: TGTGCCAGCAGTGGGGCCGTTGCAACTAATGAAAAACTGTTTTTT
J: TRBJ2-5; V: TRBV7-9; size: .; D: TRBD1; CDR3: CASSPDRPKYF; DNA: TGTGCCAGCAGCCCGGACAGGCCCAAGTACTTC
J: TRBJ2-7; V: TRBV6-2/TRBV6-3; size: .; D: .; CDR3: CASSYAGAPGGEQYF; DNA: TGTGCCAGCAGTTACGCGGGTGCCCCCGGCGGCGAGCAGTACTTC
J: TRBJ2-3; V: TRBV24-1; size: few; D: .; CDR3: CATSDDVWDTQYF; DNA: TGTGCCACCAGTGATGACGTCTGGGATACGCAGTATTTT
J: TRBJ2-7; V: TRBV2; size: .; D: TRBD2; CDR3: CVSRPHPGLSSYEQYF; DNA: TGTGTCAGCAGACCCCATCCGGGACTAAGCTCCTACGAGCAGTACTTC
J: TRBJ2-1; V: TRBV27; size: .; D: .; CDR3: CASSSAGALYNEQFF; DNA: TGTGCCAGCAGTTCCGCCGGGGCTTTATACAATGAGCAGTTCTTC
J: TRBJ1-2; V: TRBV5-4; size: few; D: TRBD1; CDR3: CASSSPGQQAIYGYTF; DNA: TGTGCCAGCAGCTCCCCGGGACAGCAAGCCATCTATGGCTACACCTTC
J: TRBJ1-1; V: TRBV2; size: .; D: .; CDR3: CASMFGLNTEAFF; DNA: TGTGCCAGCATGTTCGGCCTGAACACTGAAGCTTTCTTT
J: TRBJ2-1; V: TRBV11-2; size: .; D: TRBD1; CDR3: CASSLETGSRNEQFF; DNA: TGTGCCAGCAGCTTAGAGACAGGGTCTCGCAATGAGCAGTTCTTC
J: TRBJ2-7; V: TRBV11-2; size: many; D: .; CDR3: CASSLGLGWEQYF; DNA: TGTGCCAGCAGCTTAGGACTGGGTTGGGAGCAGTACTTC
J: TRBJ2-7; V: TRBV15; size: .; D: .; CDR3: CATSREGGTVGYEQYF; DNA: TGTGCCACCAGCAGAGAGGGGGGGACAGTGGGCTACGAGCAGTACTTC
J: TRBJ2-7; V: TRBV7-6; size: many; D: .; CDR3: CASSLTASPSYEQYF; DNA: TGTGCCAGCAGCCTAACGGCGTCACCTTCCTACGAGCAGTACTTC
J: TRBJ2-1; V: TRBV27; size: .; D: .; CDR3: CASSLGRLNEQFF; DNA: TGTGCCAGCAGTTTGGGTAGATTGAATGAGCAGTTCTTC
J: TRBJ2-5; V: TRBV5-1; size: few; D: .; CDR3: CASSFFGASQETQYF; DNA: TGCGCCAGCAGCTTTTTCGGGGCCTCCCAAGAGACCCAGTACTTC
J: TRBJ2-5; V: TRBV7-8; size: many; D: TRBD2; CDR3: CASSLGAGGGETQYF; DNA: TGTGCCAGCAGCTTAGGGGCGGGAGGTGGTGAGACCCAGTACTTC
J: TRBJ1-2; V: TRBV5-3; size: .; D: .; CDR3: CASSTSSGYGYTF; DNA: TGTGCCAGCAGCACATCCTCAGGGTATGGCTACACCTTC
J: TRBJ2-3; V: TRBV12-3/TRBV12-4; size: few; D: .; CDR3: CASTVLATDTQYF; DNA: TGTGCCAGCACGGTGCTTGCTACAGATACGCAGTATTTT
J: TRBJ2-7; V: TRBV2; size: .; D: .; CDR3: CATGPWSYEQYF; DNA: TGTGCCACAGGCCCCTGGTCCTACGAGCAGTACTTC
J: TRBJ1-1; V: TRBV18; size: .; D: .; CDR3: CASSPTGWDEAFF; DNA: TGTGCCAGCTCACCGACTGGCTGGGATGAAGCTTTCTTT
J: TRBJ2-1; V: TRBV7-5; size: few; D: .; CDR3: CISVPEAGGRDISGGAFYNEQFF; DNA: .
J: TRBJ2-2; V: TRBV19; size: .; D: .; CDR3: CASSIASYTGELFF; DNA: TGTGCCAGTAGTATAGCTAGTTACACCGGGGAGCTGTTTTTT
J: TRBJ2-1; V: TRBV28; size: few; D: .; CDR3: CASSFGDTINEQFF; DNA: TGTGCCAGCAGTTTTGGTGACACGATCAATGAGCAGTTCTTC
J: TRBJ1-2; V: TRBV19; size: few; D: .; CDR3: CASSILAPNYGYTF; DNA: TGTGCCAGTAGTATATTGGCCCCAAACTATGGCTACACCTTC
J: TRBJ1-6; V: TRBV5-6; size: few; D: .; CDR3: CASSPDGQYNSPLHF; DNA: TGTGCCAGCAGCCCGGATGGACAGTATAATTCACCCCTCCACTTT
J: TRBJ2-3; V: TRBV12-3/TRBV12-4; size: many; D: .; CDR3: CASSPNTRTDTQYF; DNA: TGTGCCAGCAGCCCTAATACACGCACAGATACGCAGTATTTT
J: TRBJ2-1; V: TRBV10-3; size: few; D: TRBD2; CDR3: CAISESFSGGPEQFF; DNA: TGTGCCATCAGTGAGTCATTTAGCGGGGGGCCTGAGCAGTTCTTC
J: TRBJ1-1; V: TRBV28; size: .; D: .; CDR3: CASSFRGVLNTEAFF; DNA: TGTGCCAGCAGTTTCAGAGGGGTGTTGAACACTGAAGCTTTCTTT
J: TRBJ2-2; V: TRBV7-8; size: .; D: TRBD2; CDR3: CASSPGLAGGPSGELFF; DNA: TGTGCCAGCAGCCCCGGACTAGCGGGGGGGCCGTCCGGGGAGCTGTTTTTT
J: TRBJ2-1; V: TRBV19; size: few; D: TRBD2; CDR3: CASRLTSGGYNEQFF; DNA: TGTGCCAGTAGACTTACTAGCGGGGGTTACAATGAGCAGTTCTTC
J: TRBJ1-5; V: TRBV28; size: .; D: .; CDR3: CAGSSTGDSNQPQHF; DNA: TGTGCCGGCAGTTCTACAGGAGATAGCAATCAGCCCCAGCATTTT
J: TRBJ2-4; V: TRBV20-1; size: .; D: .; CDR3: CSAREKGLLAKNIQYF; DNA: TGCAGTGCTAGAGAGAAGGGTCTCTTAGCCAAAAACATTCAGTACTTC
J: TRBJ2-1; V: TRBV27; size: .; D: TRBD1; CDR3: CASAFARTGAYNEQFF; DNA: TGTGCCAGCGCTTTCGCTCGGACAGGGGCCTACAATGAGCAGTTCTTC